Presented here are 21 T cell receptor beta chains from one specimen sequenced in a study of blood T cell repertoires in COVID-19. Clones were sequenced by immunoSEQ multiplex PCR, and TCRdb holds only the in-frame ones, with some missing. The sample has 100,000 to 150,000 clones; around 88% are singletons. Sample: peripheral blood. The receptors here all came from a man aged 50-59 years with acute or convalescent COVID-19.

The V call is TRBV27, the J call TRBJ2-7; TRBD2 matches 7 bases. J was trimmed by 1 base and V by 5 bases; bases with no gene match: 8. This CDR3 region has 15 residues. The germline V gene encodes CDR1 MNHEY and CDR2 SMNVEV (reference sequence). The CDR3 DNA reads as TGTGCCAGCAGTCATTTGCTAGCGGTTTCCTACGAGCAGTACTTC. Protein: CASSHLLAVSYEQYF.

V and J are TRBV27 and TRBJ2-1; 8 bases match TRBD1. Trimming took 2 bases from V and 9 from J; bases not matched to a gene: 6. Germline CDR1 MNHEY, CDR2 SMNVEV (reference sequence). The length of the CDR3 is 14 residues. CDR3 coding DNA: TGTGCCAGCAGTTTAAGGCAGGGGGCCGGTGAGCAGTTCTTC. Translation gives CASSLRQGAGEQFF.

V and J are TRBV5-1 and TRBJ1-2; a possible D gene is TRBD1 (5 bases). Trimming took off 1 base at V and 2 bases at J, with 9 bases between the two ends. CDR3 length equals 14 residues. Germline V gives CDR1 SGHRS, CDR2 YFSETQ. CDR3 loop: CASSLLQVNYGYTF. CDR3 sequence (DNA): TGCGCCAGCAGCTTGCTACAGGTGAACTATGGCTACACCTTC.

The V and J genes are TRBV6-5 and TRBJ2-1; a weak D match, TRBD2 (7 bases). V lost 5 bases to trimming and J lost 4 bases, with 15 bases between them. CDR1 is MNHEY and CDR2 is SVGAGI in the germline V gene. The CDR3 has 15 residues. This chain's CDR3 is CASSPRGGGYNEQFF. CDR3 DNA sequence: TGTGCCAGCAGTCCGAGGGGAGGGGGGTACAATGAGCAGTTCTTC.

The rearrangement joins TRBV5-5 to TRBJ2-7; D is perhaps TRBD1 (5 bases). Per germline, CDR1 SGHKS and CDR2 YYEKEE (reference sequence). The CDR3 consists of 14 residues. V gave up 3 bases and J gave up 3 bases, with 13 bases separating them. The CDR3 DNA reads TGTGCCAGCAGCTCCCCGGACACCTTCTACGAGCAGTACTTC. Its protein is CASSSPDTFYEQYF.

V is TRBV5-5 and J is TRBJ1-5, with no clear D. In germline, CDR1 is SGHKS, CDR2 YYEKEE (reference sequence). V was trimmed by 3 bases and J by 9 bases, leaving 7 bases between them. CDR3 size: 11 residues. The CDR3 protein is CASSSYLPQHF. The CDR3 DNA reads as TGTGCCAGCAGCTCGTATCTGCCCCAGCATTTT.

CDR3 in DNA: TGCGCCAGCAGCTTTTTGGGACAGGGAACTAATGAAAAACTGTTTTTT. Translating it yields CASSFLGQGTNEKLFF. The chain is built from TRBV5-1 and TRBJ1-4, with 9 bases identical to TRBD1. The CDR3 loop spans 16 amino acids. Losses at the gene ends were 2 bases for V and 1 base for J; bases not matched to a gene: 3. Germline assignment: CDR1 SGHRS and CDR2 YFSETQ. Based on the CDR3 plus reference TRBV5-1 and TRBJ1-4, the full variable domain is KAGVTQTPRYLIKTRGQQVTLSCSPISGHRSVSWYQQTPGQGLQFLFEYFSETQRNKGNFPGRFSGRQFSNSRSEMNVSTLELGDSALYLCASSFLGQGTNEKLFFGSGTQLSVL.

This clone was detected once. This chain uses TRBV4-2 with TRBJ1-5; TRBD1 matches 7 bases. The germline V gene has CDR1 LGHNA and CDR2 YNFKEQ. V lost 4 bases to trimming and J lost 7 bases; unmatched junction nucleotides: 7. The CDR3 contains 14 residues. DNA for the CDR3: TGTGCCAGCAGCCTGACAGGGCAAGGACAGCCCCAGCATTTT. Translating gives CASSLTGQGQPQHF.

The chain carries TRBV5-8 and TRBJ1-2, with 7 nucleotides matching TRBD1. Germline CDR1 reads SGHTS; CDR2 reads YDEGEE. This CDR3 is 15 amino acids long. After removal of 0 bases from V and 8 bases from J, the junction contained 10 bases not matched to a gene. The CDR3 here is CASSLAYRGVGGYTF. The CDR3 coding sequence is TGTGCCAGCAGCTTGGCCTACAGGGGAGTCGGAGGCTACACCTTC. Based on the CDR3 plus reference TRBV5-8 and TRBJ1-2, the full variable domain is EAGVTQSPTHLIKTRGQQATLRCSPISGHTSVYWYQQALGLGLQFLLWYDEGEERNRGNFPPRFSGRQFPNYSSELNVNALELEDSALYLCASSLAYRGVGGYTFGSGTRLTVV.

The CDR3 sequence: CASSYITPGGGYTF. In nucleotides, the CDR3 is TGTGCCAGCAGTTACATTACCCCGGGAGGTGGCTACACCTTC. The chain carries TRBV6-5 and TRBJ1-2; D unclear. This CDR3 has 14 residues. CDR1 and CDR2 (germline): MNHEY, SVGAGI. V was pared by 2 bases and J by 7 bases, with 14 bases between.

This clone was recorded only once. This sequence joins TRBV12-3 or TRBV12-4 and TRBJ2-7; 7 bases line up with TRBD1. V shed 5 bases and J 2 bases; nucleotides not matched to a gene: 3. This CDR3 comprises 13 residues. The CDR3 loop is CASSRTGTYEQYF. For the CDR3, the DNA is TGTGCCAGCAGTCGGACAGGCACCTACGAGCAGTACTTC.

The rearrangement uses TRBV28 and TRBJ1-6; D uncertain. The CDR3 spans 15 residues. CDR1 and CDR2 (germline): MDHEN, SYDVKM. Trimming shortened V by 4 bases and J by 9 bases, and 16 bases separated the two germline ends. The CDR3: CASSSSDSNVSPLHF. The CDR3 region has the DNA TGTGCCAGCAGTTCGTCAGACTCCAACGTTTCACCCCTCCACTTT.

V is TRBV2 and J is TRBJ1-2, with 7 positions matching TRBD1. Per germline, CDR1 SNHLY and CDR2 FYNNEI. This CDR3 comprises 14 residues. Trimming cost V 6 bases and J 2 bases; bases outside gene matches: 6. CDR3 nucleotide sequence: TGTGCCAGCAGAGGGGGACAGACCAACTATGGCTACACCTTC. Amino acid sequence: CASRGGQTNYGYTF. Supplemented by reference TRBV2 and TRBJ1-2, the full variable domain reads EPEVTQTPSHQVTQMGQEVILRCVPISNHLYFYWYRQILGQKVEFLVSFYNNEISEKSEIFDDQFSVERPDGSNFTLKIRSTKLEDSAMYFCASRGGQTNYGYTFGSGTRLTVV.

The CDR3 region has the DNA TGTGCCACCGGAGTTCCCGGGGAGCTGTTTTTT. Translated: CATGVPGELFF. This chain connects TRBV24-1 to TRBJ2-2; unclear D gene. Trimming removed 9 bases from V and 6 bases from J, with 7 bases in between. Looked up from germline, CDR1 is KGHDR and CDR2 is SFDVKD. This CDR3 contains 11 residues.

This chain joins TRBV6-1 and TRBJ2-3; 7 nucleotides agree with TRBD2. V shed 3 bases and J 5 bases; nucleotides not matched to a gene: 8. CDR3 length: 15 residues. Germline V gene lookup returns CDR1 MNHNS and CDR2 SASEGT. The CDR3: CASSDSGKAIDTQYF. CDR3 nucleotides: TGTGCCAGCAGTGACAGCGGGAAGGCGATAGATACGCAGTATTTT.

The CDR3 protein is CASSTDGADLIAIGGYTF. CDR3 coding DNA: TGTGCCAGTAGTACCGACGGAGCGGATTTAATCGCTATCGGGGGCTACACCTTC. This rearrangement joins TRBV19 to TRBJ1-2; no firm D call. Per germline, CDR1 LNHDA and CDR2 SQIVND (reference sequence). Trimming cost V 4 bases and J 8 bases, with 29 bases left between them. The CDR3 is 18 residues long.

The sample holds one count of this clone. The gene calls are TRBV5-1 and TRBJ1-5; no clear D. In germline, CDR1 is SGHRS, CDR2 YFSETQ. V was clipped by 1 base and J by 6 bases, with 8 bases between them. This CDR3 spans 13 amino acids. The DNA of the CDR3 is TGCGCCAGCAGCTTGATCCCATCTCAGCCCCAGCATTTT. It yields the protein CASSLIPSQPQHF.

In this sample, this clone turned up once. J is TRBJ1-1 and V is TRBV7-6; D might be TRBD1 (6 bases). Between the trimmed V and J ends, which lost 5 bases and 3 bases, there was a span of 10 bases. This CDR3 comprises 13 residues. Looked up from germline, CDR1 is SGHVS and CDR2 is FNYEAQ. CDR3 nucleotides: TGTGCCAGCAGCAAAGGACAGTACACTGAAGCTTTCTTT. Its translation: CASSKGQYTEAFF.

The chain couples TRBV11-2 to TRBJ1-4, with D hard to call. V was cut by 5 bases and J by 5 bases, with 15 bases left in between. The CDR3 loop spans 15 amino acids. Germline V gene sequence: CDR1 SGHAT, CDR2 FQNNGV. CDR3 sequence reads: CASSEQPGENEKLFF. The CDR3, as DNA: TGTGCCAGCAGCGAGCAACCCGGGGAAAATGAAAAACTGTTTTTT.

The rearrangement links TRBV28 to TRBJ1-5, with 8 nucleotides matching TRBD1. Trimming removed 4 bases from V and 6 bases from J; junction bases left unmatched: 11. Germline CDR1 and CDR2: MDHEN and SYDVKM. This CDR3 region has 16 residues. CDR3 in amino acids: CASSSTGTGKRQPQHF. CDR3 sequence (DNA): TGTGCCAGCAGTTCTACCGGGACAGGCAAGCGTCAGCCCCAGCATTTT.

CDR3 protein: CASSLFGGAGYTF. In DNA form, the CDR3 reads TGTGCCAGCAGTTTATTTGGGGGCGCGGGCTACACCTTC. This chain joins TRBV28 and TRBJ1-2; weak D call: TRBD1 (6 bases). Germline V gene sequence: CDR1 MDHEN, CDR2 SYDVKM. The V end lost 1 base, the J end lost 8 bases, and 11 bases lay between the germline ends. CDR3 length equals 13 residues.